Reported below is one T cell receptor beta chain. No antigen is known for it. The data derive from a study of post-analysis software for immune sequencing data. The study, taken as a whole, reports: Compared with controls, patients had more of about 5 TRBV segments, including TRBV5-6, TRBV5-1 and TRBV20-1.

CDR1 and CDR2 (germline): MDHEN, SYDVKM. Trimming removed 2 bases from V and 1 base from J; junction bases left unmatched: 9. This CDR3 spans 17 amino acids. The authors incorporated unique molecular identifiers into the TCR beta cDNA libraries. From approximately 0.95 to 9.8 million T cells, 550,000 or so cDNA molecules were obtained. TCRdb ran MiXCR on the PCR reads and lists one entry per CDR3 protein. Seen here are fewer than 850,000 distinct CDR3 sequences, about 43% observed once, and the top ten hold approximately 4.4%. The chain carries TRBV28 and TRBJ2-7; 9 bases are shared with TRBD1. The sequence came from a girl aged 5 to 17 with multiple sclerosis. The sequencing sample was made of blood. The CDR3 sequence: CASSLPAPGQGSYEQYF. In nucleotides, the CDR3 is TGTGCCAGCAGTTTACCCGCTCCGGGACAGGGATCCTACGAGCAGTACTTC.